The source of this T cell receptor beta chain is a study of PD-1 blockade in classical Hodgkin lymphoma. The time point was: cycle 4 day 1 (C4D1), after 6 weeks of nivolumab. Autologous stem cell transplantation was followed by relapse in every patient, and brentuximab vedotin exposure varied. Purified CD4+ T cells were obtained from thawed PBMCs through magnetic negative selection. The study, taken as a whole, reports: Unlike CD8+ TCR diversity, which did not rise significantly by C4D1, CD4+ TCR diversity did. Baseline diversity resembling that of newly diagnosed patients was seen in complete responders.

Concerning this clone: Its antigen remains unidentified.

CDR1 and CDR2 (germline): SGHVS, FNYEAQ. This CDR3 region has 18 residues. The V segment lost 1 base and the J segment 5 bases; nucleotides outside the gene matches: 13. Method: immunoSEQ multiplex PCR; TCRdb's copy keeps in-frame clones and lacks some. This table holds 20,000 to 25,000 clones, roughly 76% found once. The TCR sequence derives from a human donor with classical Hodgkin lymphoma. The V call is TRBV7-6, the J call TRBJ1-4; the match to TRBD1 covers 7 bases. The material sequenced was CD4+ T cells from blood, taken before the fourth cycle of nivolumab. DNA for the CDR3: TGTGCCAGCAGCTTAGAGGGACTACAACAGGGGCTAAATGAAAAACTGTTTTTT. Protein: CASSLEGLQQGLNEKLFF. The full variable domain, rest sourced from reference TRBV7-6 and TRBJ1-4, is GAGVSQSPRYKVTKRGQDVALRCDPISGHVSLYWYRQALGQGPEFLTYFNYEAQQDKSGLPNDRFSAERPEGSISTLTIQRTEQRDSAMYRCASSLEGLQQGLNEKLFFGSGTQLSVL.